Below, 7 T cell receptor beta chains from the same sample are listed, as sequenced in a study of T cell clonality in common variable immunodeficiency. Measured with immunoSEQ multiplex PCR; TCRdb has only the in-frame clones, and not every one. Listed here are about 35,000 clones without any singletons, the top ten holding 5% to 7%. These receptors are not linked to any known antigen. Study results and limitations: Reportedly, TCR beta sequences from common variable immunodeficiency showed fewer deletions and N-nucleotide insertions.

The source material was peripheral blood mononuclear cells. Source of these receptors: a human donor with common variable immunodeficiency.

The sample holds many counts of this clone. Read coverage stops 3 residues before the CDR3 terminus; the germline J gene supplies the remainder. The chain uses TRBV18 and TRBJ2-7; possibly TRBD1 for D (5 bases). The germline V gene has CDR1 KGHSH and CDR2 LQKENI. The CDR3 totals 14 residues. Trimming removed 4 bases from V and 0 bases from J, with 10 bases in between. CDR3 bases read: TGTGCCAGCTCACAGGGGCGCCCCTCCTACGAG. Translation: CASSQGRPSYE. The full CDR3 reads CASSQGRPSYEQYF.

This clone was detected a few times. At one end, the junction sequence differs from germline, possibly due to a read error. The read comes to an end 3 residues before the CDR3 does, leaving the germline J gene to fill in the end. This rearrangement joins TRBV7-7 to TRBJ2-7, with no clear D. The CDR3 length is 13 residues. Looked up from germline, CDR1 is SSHAT and CDR2 is FNYEAQ (reference sequence). The covered CDR3 bases are TGTGCTAGCAGCTTCGGCAGGTCTTACGAG. This gives the protein CASSFGRSYE. The complete CDR3 reads CASSFGRSYEQYF.

This clone has ten or more counts. The CDR3 goes on 3 residues after the read ends, and that part is filled in from the germline J gene. The genes are TRBV7-2 and TRBJ1-2; D is unclear. The CDR3 covers 15 residues. Per the germline V gene, CDR1 is SGHTA and CDR2 is FQGNSA. With 2 bases removed from V and 6 bases from J, the gap between germline ends came to 16 bases. This CDR3 reads CASSLSPGSPHGYTF. The sequenced part of the CDR3 DNA is TGTGCCAGCAGCTTAAGTCCCGGGTCCCCGCATGGC. The full variable domain, its missing parts supplied by reference TRBV7-2 and TRBJ1-2, is GAGVSQSPSNKVTEKGKDVELRCDPISGHTALYWYRQSLGQGLEFLIYFQGNSAPDKSGLPSDRFSAERTGGSVSTLTIQRTQQEDSAVYLCASSLSPGSPHGYTFGSGTRLTVV.

Only a few counts were recorded for this clone. Sequencing ends 3 residues short of the CDR3 end; the germline J gene provides the rest. This chain links TRBV5-3 with TRBJ1-6; TRBD1 matches 7 bases. TRBV5-3 is an ORF; its function is uncertain. CDR3 length: 16 residues. Trimming at V came to 3 bases and at J to 1 base, leaving 4 bases not matched to a gene. The sequenced CDR3 bases are TGTGCCAGAAGCTGTACAGGGGCATCCTATAATTCACCC. Its protein is CARSCTGASYNSP. The full CDR3 protein is CARSCTGASYNSPLHF.

Many counts were recorded for this clone. The read falls 3 residues short of the CDR3 end, and the missing part is taken from the germline J gene. The chain employs TRBV7-3 and TRBJ2-3, with a possible D match to TRBD2 (7 bases). The germline gives CDR1 SGHTA, CDR2 FQGTGA. Trimming pared 0 bases from V and 4 bases from J, leaving 14 bases between. The CDR3 is made up of 16 amino acids. CDR3 sequence: CASSLTWGGAADTQYF. The sequenced CDR3 bases are TGTGCCAGCAGCTTAACGTGGGGGGGGGCGGCAGATACG. The full variable domain, its missing parts supplied by reference TRBV7-3 and TRBJ2-3, is GAGVSQTPSNKVTEKGKYVELRCDPISGHTALYWYRQSLGQGPEFLIYFQGTGAADDSGLPNDRFFAVRPEGSVSTLKIQRTERGDSAVYLCASSLTWGGAADTQYFGPGTRLTVL.

Points on this clone: The read halts 3 residues ahead of the CDR3 end, with the missing end drawn from the germline J gene. The chain employs TRBV6-1 and TRBJ1-2; tentatively, D is TRBD1 (6 bases). The CDR3 has 15 amino acids. Trimming shortened V by 4 bases and J by 2 bases, and 14 bases separated the two germline ends. Germline V CDR1 and CDR2: MNHNS, SASEGT. The CDR3: CASSGGLQGNYGYTF. The CDR3 DNA, read in part, is TGTGCCAGCAGTGGGGGACTACAGGGCAACTATGGC.

This clone came up a few times. Coverage ceases 3 residues before the CDR3 finishes, and the germline J gene fills in the end. The chain has TRBV20-1 and TRBJ1-5; D gene unclear. Trimming cost V 0 bases and J 3 bases, with 12 bases left between them. The CDR3 loop spans 15 amino acids. Per germline, CDR1 DFQATT and CDR2 SNEGSKA (reference sequence). Incomplete CDR3 DNA: TGCAGTGCTAGAGATGAGCGGGTACACAATCAGCCC. Translating it yields CSARDERVHNQP. The whole CDR3 protein reads CSARDERVHNQPQHF.